This TCR beta chain was identified during a study of blood T cell repertoires in COVID-19. In the study overall: Italy, Spain and the United States were the sources of the convalescent and acute COVID-19 samples. T cells, B-cell-depleted T cells, or PBMCs provided the cDNA or gDNA that served as material.

TCRdb's copy holds only in-frame clones and misses some; the assay was immunoSEQ multiplex PCR. The sample contains 65,000 to 95,000 clones, around 90% of which appear only once. V lost 6 bases and J lost 2, with 13 bases in between. The germline gives CDR1 LNHDA, CDR2 SQIVND (reference sequence). The CDR3 sequence is 14 residues long. This chain joins TRBV19 and TRBJ1-2; D is uncertain. Sequencing was performed on peripheral blood. The receptor's source is a man in his 70s with acute or convalescent COVID-19. The CDR3 sequence is CASSLKQQNYGYTF. The CDR3 region has the DNA TGTGCCAGTAGCCTAAAACAGCAGAACTATGGCTACACCTTC.